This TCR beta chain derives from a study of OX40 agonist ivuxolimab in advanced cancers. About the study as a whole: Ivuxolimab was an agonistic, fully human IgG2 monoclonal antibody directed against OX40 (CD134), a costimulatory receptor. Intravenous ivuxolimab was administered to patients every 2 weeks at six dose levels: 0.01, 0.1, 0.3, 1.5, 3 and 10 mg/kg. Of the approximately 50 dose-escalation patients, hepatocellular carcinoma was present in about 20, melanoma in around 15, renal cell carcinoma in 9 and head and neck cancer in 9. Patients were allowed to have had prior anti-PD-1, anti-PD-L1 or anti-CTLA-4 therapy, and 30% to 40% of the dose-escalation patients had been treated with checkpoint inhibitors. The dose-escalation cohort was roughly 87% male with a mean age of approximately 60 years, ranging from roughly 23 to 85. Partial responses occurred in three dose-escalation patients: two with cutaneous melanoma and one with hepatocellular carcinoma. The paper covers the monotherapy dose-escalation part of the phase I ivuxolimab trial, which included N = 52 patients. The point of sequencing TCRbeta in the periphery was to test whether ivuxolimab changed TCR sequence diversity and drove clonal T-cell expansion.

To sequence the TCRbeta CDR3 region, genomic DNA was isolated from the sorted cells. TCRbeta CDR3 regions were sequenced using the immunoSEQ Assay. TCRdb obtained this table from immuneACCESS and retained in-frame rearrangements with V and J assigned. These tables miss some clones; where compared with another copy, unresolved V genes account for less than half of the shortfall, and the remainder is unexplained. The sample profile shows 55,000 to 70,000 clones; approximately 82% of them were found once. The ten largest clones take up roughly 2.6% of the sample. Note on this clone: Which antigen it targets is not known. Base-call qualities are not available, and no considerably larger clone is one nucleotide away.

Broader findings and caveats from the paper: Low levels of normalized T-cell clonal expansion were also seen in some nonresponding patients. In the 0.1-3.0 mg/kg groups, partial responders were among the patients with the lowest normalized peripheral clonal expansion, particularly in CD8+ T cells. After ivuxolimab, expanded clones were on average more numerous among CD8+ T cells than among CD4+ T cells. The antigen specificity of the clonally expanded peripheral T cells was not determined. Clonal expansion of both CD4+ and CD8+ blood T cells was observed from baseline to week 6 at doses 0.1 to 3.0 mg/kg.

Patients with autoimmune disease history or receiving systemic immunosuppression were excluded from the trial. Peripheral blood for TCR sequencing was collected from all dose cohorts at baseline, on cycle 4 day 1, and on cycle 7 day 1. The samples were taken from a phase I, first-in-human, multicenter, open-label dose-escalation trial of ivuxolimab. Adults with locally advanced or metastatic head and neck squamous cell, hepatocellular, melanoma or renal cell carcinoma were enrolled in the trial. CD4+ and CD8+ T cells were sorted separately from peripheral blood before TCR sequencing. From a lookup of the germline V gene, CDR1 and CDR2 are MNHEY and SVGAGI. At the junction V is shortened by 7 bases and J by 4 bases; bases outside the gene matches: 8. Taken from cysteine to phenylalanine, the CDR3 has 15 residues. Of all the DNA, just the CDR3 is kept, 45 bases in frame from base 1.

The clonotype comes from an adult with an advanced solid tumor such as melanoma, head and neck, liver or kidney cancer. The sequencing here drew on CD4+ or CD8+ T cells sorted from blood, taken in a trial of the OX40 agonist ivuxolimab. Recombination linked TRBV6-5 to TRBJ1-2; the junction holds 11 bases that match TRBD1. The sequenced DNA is TGTGCCAGCACCACCATCGGGACAGGGGGCTATGGCTACACCTTC. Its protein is CASTTIGTGGYGYTF.